The clone carrying this T cell receptor (beta chain) was counted many times. The target antigen is unknown. This sample is drawn from a study of T cells in Graves' hyperthyroidism and ophthalmopathy. Study-wide results and limits: Blood shared most expanded thyroid clonotypes above 0.001. Ophthalmopathy could be told apart from stable hyperthyroidism with a 13 V-J model.

The CDR3 extends over 14 amino acids. The germline V gene encodes CDR1 MDHEN and CDR2 SYDVKM. Trimming at V came to 4 bases and at J to 6 bases, leaving 5 bases not matched to a gene. RNA transcripts were the template for amplifying TCR beta CDR3 regions. Primed by the HTBI set, a first-round RT-PCR was run on the TCR CDR3. Each CDR3 protein is one row after TCRdb ran MiXCR on the multiplex PCR reads. The sample includes 370,000 or so distinct CDR3 sequences, 15% to 19% of them seen just once. Sequencing was carried out using blood. The V gene is TRBV28, the J gene TRBJ2-7, with 11 nucleotides matching TRBD2. The clonotype originates from a woman under 30 with Graves' hyperthyroidism that later progressed to Graves' ophthalmopathy. The CDR3 here is CASSWTGTSGEQYF. CDR3 coding DNA: TGTGCCAGCAGTTGGACCGGGACTAGCGGCGAGCAGTACTTC.